This T cell receptor beta chain was obtained from a study of chemoradiotherapy in HPV16-positive cancers. About the study: Candidate HPV-specific T-cell clones and common TCR motifs came from functional assays in a couple of HPV16-positive patients.

Samples were taken several times over chemoradiotherapy. The CDR3 loop spans 17 amino acids. The trim removed 2 bases at V and 5 bases at J, leaving 8 bases unmatched. Germline V gene sequence: CDR1 SGHTA, CDR2 FQGNSA. This clone was counted only a few times. Its matching antigen is unknown. Data came from immunoSEQ multiplex PCR; TCRdb stores just in-frame clones and leaves some out. The profile shows over 6,500 clones, approximately 85% of them singletons. Study results and limitations: Candidate HPV-specific clones and E7-related TCR motifs grew in tumor during treatment. In HPV16-positive patients, HPV-responsive T-cell expansion tracked better recurrence-free survival.

The genes are TRBV7-2 and TRBJ2-3, with TRBD2 identical over 12 bases. Source: tumor tissue, taken from a patient who underwent chemoradiotherapy. The source of this sequence is a human donor with HPV-associated anogenital cancer. The CDR3 protein is CASSLRASGGGGDTQYF. The CDR3 nucleotides read TGTGCCAGCAGCTTACGGGCTAGCGGGGGGGGAGGAGATACGCAGTATTTT.